One sample yielded the 24 T cell receptor beta chains listed below, sequenced in a study of shared clonotypes between healthy human individuals. TCRdb's table, derived via immunoSEQ multiplex PCR, lists solely in-frame clones and lacks some. The data hold some 2.1 million clones, with about 95% observed a single time. Specimen: naive CD4+ T cells sorted from blood. Subset: CD45RA+ positively selected. Source of these receptors: a man aged 18 to 29 in good health.

V is TRBV5-4 and J is TRBJ2-5; TRBD2 matches 9 bases. Unmatched junction bases numbered 6, after V lost 7 bases and J lost 2 bases. CDR1 SGHNT and CDR2 YYREEE come from the germline V gene (reference sequence). This CDR3 spans 14 amino acids. For the CDR3, the DNA is TGTGCCAGCGGCCTAGCGGGACAGCAAGAGACCCAGTACTTC. Its translation: CASGLAGQQETQYF.

The chain uses TRBV28 and TRBJ1-5, with D possibly TRBD1 on 5 matching bases. Germline CDR1 MDHEN, CDR2 SYDVKM. The CDR3 totals 15 residues. Trimming cost V 3 bases and J 4 bases, with 13 bases left between them. CDR3 protein: CASSLVRGGNQPQHF. CDR3 coding DNA: TGTGCCAGCAGTTTGGTAAGGGGAGGGAATCAGCCCCAGCATTTT.

This chain connects TRBV5-1 to TRBJ2-1; TRBD1 aligns across 8 bases. This CDR3 has 16 residues. CDR1 and CDR2 (germline): SGHRS, YFSETQ. The V gene end was trimmed by 1 base and the J gene end by 5 bases; junction bases not matched to a gene: 8. CDR3 coding DNA: TGCGCCAGCAGCTTGAGGTTGGGACAGGTTGACAATGAGCAGTTCTTC. It is translated as CASSLRLGQVDNEQFF.

V usage is TRBV5-1 and J usage is TRBJ2-7, with 7 bases matching TRBD2. Germline assignment: CDR1 SGHRS and CDR2 YFSETQ. The CDR3 covers 14 residues. V was pared by 0 bases and J by 5 bases, with 5 bases of the junction left unmatched. The CDR3 DNA reads as TGCGCCAGCAGCTTGGGCGGGAGTTCAGACGAGCAGTACTTC. Translated: CASSLGGSSDEQYF.

V is TRBV5-6 and J is TRBJ2-5; D possibly corresponds to TRBD2 (7 bases). V shed 1 base and J shed 0 bases, with 13 bases lying between them. Germline CDR1 and CDR2: SGHDT and YYEEEE. This CDR3 is built from 16 residues. The CDR3 region has the DNA TGTGCCAGCAGCTTGCGCGGGGGCCTGTACCAAGAGACCCAGTACTTC. It is translated as CASSLRGGLYQETQYF.

V gene TRBV11-3 combines with J gene TRBJ2-5; D is possibly TRBD2 (6 bases). The CDR3 totals 14 residues. Germline CDR1 is SGHNT and CDR2 is YENEEA. The germline V and J ends were trimmed by 4 bases and 5 bases, with 14 bases remaining between them. The CDR3: CASSSRDARETQYF. For the CDR3, the DNA is TGTGCCAGCAGCTCGCGGGACGCCCGTGAGACCCAGTACTTC.

This clone was seen only once. The chain uses TRBV7-9 and TRBJ2-4; perhaps TRBD1 as D (7 bases). The germline CDR1 and CDR2 sequences are SEHNR and FQNEAQ (reference sequence). V dropped 3 bases and J dropped 10 bases, with 16 bases sitting between them. The CDR3 loop spans 14 amino acids. The CDR3: CASSFAGGRNIQYF. The CDR3 DNA reads TGTGCCAGCAGCTTTGCAGGGGGGCGCAATATTCAGTACTTC.

With respect to this clone: This CDR3 is also generated by other DNA sequences in the sample. The rearrangement uses TRBV5-1 and TRBJ2-7; D call uncertain. Germline assignment: CDR1 SGHRS and CDR2 YFSETQ. Trimming removed 0 bases at V and 4 bases at J, with 8 bases between. The CDR3 totals 13 residues. The CDR3 bases are TGCGCCAGCAGCTTGGGGGAAGGATACGAGCAGTACTTC. This codes for CASSLGEGYEQYF.

V is TRBV6-5 and J is TRBJ2-2, with D perhaps matching TRBD2 (6 bases). V lost 2 bases and J lost 5, with 15 bases in between. CDR1 MNHEY and CDR2 SVGAGI come from the germline V gene. This CDR3 is 16 amino acids long. In nucleotides, the CDR3 is TGTGCCAGCAGTTACCCCAGCGGCGGGGCTACCGGGGAGCTGTTTTTT. Amino acid sequence: CASSYPSGGATGELFF.

As regards this clone: Other DNA sequences in the same sample also yield this CDR3. The chain carries TRBV11-2 and TRBJ2-5; D is undetermined. Deletions cut 1 base from V and 2 bases from J, with 5 bases between. Per germline, CDR1 SGHAT and CDR2 FQNNGV. The CDR3 sequence is 13 residues long. The CDR3 DNA reads TGTGCCAGCAGCTTAGGCAGACAAGAGACCCAGTACTTC. It yields the protein CASSLGRQETQYF. Using reference TRBV11-2 and TRBJ2-5 for the parts outside the CDR3, the full variable domain is EAGVAQSPRYKIIEKRQSVAFWCNPISGHATLYWYQQILGQGPKLLIQFQNNGVVDDSQLPKDRFSAERLKGVDSTLKIQPAKLEDSAVYLCASSLGRQETQYFGPGTRLLVL.

The table lists this clone with a few counts. The sample carries other DNA sequences with the same CDR3. This sequence joins TRBV5-1 and TRBJ2-5; 10 bases line up with TRBD1. The CDR3 is 15 residues long. The V segment lost 0 bases and the J segment 3 bases; nucleotides outside the gene matches: 2. Germline V gives CDR1 SGHRS, CDR2 YFSETQ. The CDR3 DNA sequence: TGCGCCAGCAGCTTGGATGGGACAGGGGAAGAGACCCAGTACTTC. Translating gives CASSLDGTGEETQYF.

This rearrangement joins TRBV7-2 to TRBJ2-7; no firm D call. V was cut by 6 bases and J by 6 bases, with 15 bases left in between. Germline-derived CDR1 and CDR2 are SGHTA and FQGNSA. CDR3 length: 13 amino acids. CDR3 sequence reads: CASSPAGRVEQYF. DNA for the CDR3: TGTGCCAGCAGTCCCGCCGGCCGAGTCGAGCAGTACTTC.

In its sample, this clone was seen many times. V usage is TRBV4-1 and J usage is TRBJ1-6, with 7 bases aligning to TRBD1. V shed 3 bases, J shed 14 bases, and the junction held 10 bases outside the gene matches. The germline V gene encodes CDR1 MGHRA and CDR2 YSYEKL. This CDR3 is built from 14 residues. The CDR3 DNA reads TGCGCCAGCAGCCAGAGACAGGGAGGGTTTGCCCTCCACTTT. This codes for CASSQRQGGFALHF.

This chain connects TRBV30 to TRBJ2-5; 7 bases align to TRBD1. The CDR3 covers 15 residues. Germline CDR1 and CDR2: GTSNPN and SVGIG (reference sequence). J gave up 2 bases and V 2 bases, and 8 bases lay outside the gene matches. CDR3 in DNA: TGTGCCTGGAGTCGATCACAGACAGGGCAAGAGACCCAGTACTTC. Translating gives CAWSRSQTGQETQYF.

CDR3 protein: CASSGENEKLFF. The CDR3 nucleotides are TGTGCCAGCAGTGGGGAGAATGAAAAACTGTTTTTT. The chain joins TRBV6-1 to TRBJ1-4, with unresolved D. The CDR3 is made up of 12 amino acids. V lost 4 bases and J lost 5, with 5 bases in between. Germline CDR1 and CDR2: MNHNS and SASEGT.

The count of this clone is one. A much larger clonotype is one base distant, so this may be a read error. This sample includes further DNA sequences coding for the same CDR3. This rearrangement joins TRBV5-3 to TRBJ1-5; D call uncertain. TRBV5-3 is known as an ORF, though its function is uncertain. This CDR3 is built from 10 residues. For the CDR3, the DNA is TGTGCCAGAAACAATCGGCCCCAGCACTTT. Translating gives CARNNRPQHF.

CDR3 sequence: CATYRTPGVADTQYF. The CDR3 region has the DNA TGTGCCACCTACCGGACCCCGGGGGTTGCAGATACGCAGTATTTT. This rearrangement joins TRBV2 to TRBJ2-3; perhaps TRBD2 as D (6 bases). This CDR3 contains 15 residues. The germline V gene encodes CDR1 SNHLY and CDR2 FYNNEI. Trimming took 10 bases from V and 4 from J, leaving 21 bases between them.

CDR3 sequence: CASSLEAGNVYEQYF. In nucleotides, the CDR3 is TGTGCCAGCAGCTTAGAAGCGGGGAACGTGTACGAGCAGTACTTC. The J gene is TRBJ2-7, the V gene TRBV7-2; 7 positions match TRBD2. Germline CDR1 and CDR2: SGHTA and FQGNSA. The CDR3 runs to 15 residues. V lost 1 base to trimming and J lost 4 bases; unmatched junction nucleotides: 7.

This chain connects TRBV11-2 to TRBJ2-2; TRBD2 matches 14 bases. The germline gives CDR1 SGHAT, CDR2 FQNNGV. V gave up 5 bases and J gave up 6 bases; unmatched junction bases: 2. The CDR3 contains 15 residues. CDR3 loop: CASSEGLAGAGELFF. For the CDR3, the DNA is TGTGCCAGCAGCGAGGGACTAGCGGGAGCCGGGGAGCTGTTTTTT.

The rearrangement joins TRBV2 to TRBJ2-5, with D unresolved. The germline V gene has CDR1 SNHLY and CDR2 FYNNEI. This CDR3 has 13 residues. V was trimmed by 7 bases and J by 1 base, leaving 10 bases between them. For the CDR3, the DNA is TGTGCCAGCAAGGAACAGACCCAAGAGACCCAGTACTTC. Its translation: CASKEQTQETQYF.

The chain recombines TRBV19 with TRBJ1-4; 8 nucleotides align to TRBD1. The germline gives CDR1 LNHDA, CDR2 SQIVND (reference sequence). The CDR3 loop spans 15 amino acids. The trim removed 4 bases at V and 3 bases at J, leaving 4 bases unmatched. In DNA, the CDR3 is TGTGCCAGTAGTACCGGACAGGGAGCTAATGAAAAACTGTTTTTT. Translation: CASSTGQGANEKLFF.

The gene calls are TRBV7-9 and TRBJ2-1; no firm D call. V lost 7 bases, J lost 10 bases, and 14 bases lay in between. Germline V gene data show CDR1 as SEHNR and CDR2 as FQNEAQ (reference sequence). The CDR3 sequence is 12 residues long. The CDR3 reads CASTPLGPEQFF. CDR3 in DNA: TGTGCCAGCACTCCCTTAGGGCCGGAGCAGTTCTTC.

Notes on this clone: This sample includes further DNA sequences coding for the same CDR3. The chain has TRBV5-4 and TRBJ2-5, with 7 bases aligning to TRBD2. CDR1 and CDR2 from the germline V gene are SGHNT and YYREEE (reference sequence). This CDR3 region has 14 residues. The ends lost 0 bases at V and 4 bases at J; junction bases unmatched: 3. The CDR3 nucleotides are TGTGCCAGCAGCTTGGGCGGGGGAAGAGAGACCCAGTACTTC. It translates to CASSLGGGRETQYF.

The J gene is TRBJ2-3, the V gene TRBV7-2; no definite D call. Germline lookup yields CDR1 SGHTA and CDR2 FQGNSA. The V end lost 1 base, the J end lost 2 bases, and 10 bases lay between the germline ends. The CDR3 has 15 amino acids. CDR3 in DNA: TGTGCCAGCAGCTTAGAAGTAGCCTACACAGATACGCAGTATTTT. Amino acids: CASSLEVAYTDTQYF. The whole variable domain, remainder taken from reference TRBV7-2 and TRBJ2-3, is GAGVSQSPSNKVTEKGKDVELRCDPISGHTALYWYRQSLGQGLEFLIYFQGNSAPDKSGLPSDRFSAERTGGSVSTLTIQRTQQEDSAVYLCASSLEVAYTDTQYFGPGTRLTVL.